The 10 T cell receptor beta chains listed next were all sequenced from one sample in a study of Ad26.COV2.S vaccination and SARS-CoV-2 variants. Data came from immunoSEQ multiplex PCR; TCRdb stores just in-frame clones and leaves some out. The data hold about 400,000 clones, with about nine tenths observed a single time. The sample's treatment: 15 to 20 received Ad26.COV2.S at low or high dose, single or two shots; 5 received placebo; per-sample allocation not given. Collection of samples fell on day 63 after the first vaccine or placebo injection. The material sequenced was peripheral blood, taken in a trial of Ad26.COV2.S vaccine versus placebo. The receptor source for this set is a person between 18 and 60 years old who received the Ad26.COV2.S COVID-19 vaccine or a placebo.

This clone was seen once. The chain has TRBV30 and TRBJ1-2; D is unresolved. CDR1 is GTSNPN, CDR2 SVGIG, per germline (reference sequence). The CDR3 is 12 amino acids. The ends were cut back, 3 bases at V and 8 bases at J, with 13 bases in the middle. CDR3 region: CAWRSPSAGYTF. The CDR3 DNA reads TGTGCCTGGAGGTCGCCCTCTGCGGGCTACACCTTC.

The CDR3 loop reads CASSQTGGDAYEQYF. CDR3 sequence (DNA): TGTGCCAGCTCCCAAACAGGGGGCGATGCCTACGAGCAGTACTTC. The rearrangement uses TRBV19 and TRBJ2-7; 9 bases are shared with TRBD1. J lost 2 bases, V lost 9 bases, and 11 bases had no gene match. This CDR3 comprises 15 residues. The germline V gene encodes CDR1 LNHDA and CDR2 SQIVND (reference sequence).

CDR3 protein: CASSYSTGERGYTF. The CDR3 DNA sequence: TGTGCCAGCAGTTACTCCACTGGGGAGCGCGGCTACACCTTC. This rearrangement joins TRBV6-6 to TRBJ1-2; D is uncertain. V was shortened by 0 bases and J by 8 bases, with 13 bases between the two germline ends. The V gene's germline CDR1 is MNHNY and CDR2 SVGAGI (reference sequence). The CDR3 has 14 amino acids.

This chain joins TRBV10-3 and TRBJ2-2; TRBD1 aligns across 8 bases. The V segment lost 6 bases and the J segment 0 bases; nucleotides outside the gene matches: 3. CDR3 length: 15 residues. The germline CDR1 and CDR2 sequences are ENHRY and SYGVKD. CDR3 loop: CAISDRGTNTGELFF. CDR3 bases: TGTGCCATCAGCGACAGGGGTACGAACACCGGGGAGCTGTTTTTT.

The V gene is TRBV7-8, the J gene TRBJ2-2, with 9 positions matching TRBD1. The CDR3 contains 15 residues. Germline V lookup: CDR1 SGHVS, CDR2 FQNEAQ. After removal of 4 bases from V and 5 bases from J, the junction contained 5 bases not matched to a gene. In DNA, the CDR3 is TGTGCCAGCAGCTCGGGACAGGGATTGACCGGGGAGCTGTTTTTT. This codes for CASSSGQGLTGELFF.

The CDR3 nucleotides are TGTGCCAGTAGGCTACTTACAGGACGAAACGACATTAACTATGGCTACACCTTC. It is translated as CASRLLTGRNDINYGYTF. The genes are TRBV19 and TRBJ1-2, with a weak D call TRBD1 (5 bases). V dropped 6 bases and J dropped 1 base, with 24 bases sitting between them. Germline V CDR1 and CDR2: LNHDA, SQIVND (reference sequence). CDR3 size: 18 residues.

This clone was seen a few times. The rearrangement joins TRBV6-5 to TRBJ1-2; D might be TRBD1 (6 bases). The CDR3 is 13 amino acids. Trimming pared 5 bases from V and 0 bases from J, leaving 7 bases between. CDR1 and CDR2 from the germline V gene are MNHEY and SVGAGI. The CDR3 bases are TGTGCCAGCAGTAGGACAGCTAACTATGGCTACACCTTC. Its translation: CASSRTANYGYTF.

To note about this clone: Just one base apart from a much larger clone, this may be a read error. The J gene is TRBJ1-6, the V gene TRBV7-6, with D unclear. The V end lost 2 bases, the J end lost 7 bases, and 3 bases lay between the germline ends. Germline CDR1 SGHVS, CDR2 FNYEAQ. The CDR3 contains 12 residues. In DNA, the CDR3 is TGTGCCAGCAGCTTACGGAATTCACCCCTCCACTTT. Protein product: CASSLRNSPLHF.

The gene calls are TRBV5-1 and TRBJ2-2; 8 bases agree with TRBD2. Germline trimming cut 4 bases from V and 4 bases from J; bases unmatched to any gene: 3. The CDR3 covers 14 residues. CDR1 and CDR2 (germline): SGHRS, YFSETQ. CDR3 in DNA: TGCGCCAGCAGCGGCACTAGCGGCACCGGGGAGCTGTTTTTT. Translating gives CASSGTSGTGELFF.

The gene calls are TRBV6-2 or TRBV6-3 and TRBJ2-7; D gene unclear. The CDR3 is 15 residues long. V was pared by 5 bases and J by 8 bases, with 22 bases between. Germline CDR1 is MNHEY and CDR2 is SVGEGT. The CDR3 region is CASSSPRTPLWQQYF. DNA for the CDR3: TGTGCCAGCAGTAGCCCCAGGACCCCGCTATGGCAGCAGTACTTC.